The entry below gives a single T cell receptor beta chain sequence along with its context. The antigen remains unidentified. Profiled with immunoSEQ multiplex PCR; TCRdb holds only in-frame clones, not every one. The sample records 90,000 to 100,000 clones, almost 90% being singletons. This record comes from a study of T cell responses to AZD1222 COVID-19 vaccine. The V gene's germline CDR1 is MNHEY and CDR2 SVGAGI. The CDR3 is 14 residues long. The trim removed 6 bases at V and 7 bases at J, leaving 6 bases unmatched. The study's findings and limits: Just a handful of people given AZD1222 tested seropositive at baseline. In the spike-specific TCR repertoire, nearly half reportedly target unmutated variant regions.

This receptor was taken from an adult who received the AZD1222 COVID-19 vaccine. The chain is built from TRBV6-5 and TRBJ1-4; TRBD1 agrees at 9 bases. Specimen: peripheral blood, collected 28 days after the second AZD1222 dose. In DNA form, the CDR3 reads TGTGCCAGCAGGGACAGGGGTCTGGGTGAAAAACTGTTTTTT. Its translation: CASRDRGLGEKLFF.